This T cell receptor (beta chain) was identified during a study of blood T cell repertoires in COVID-19. Study-level background: Donors in the United States, Italy and Spain gave samples during acute or convalescent COVID-19. The cDNA or gDNA used as material had been derived from T cells, B-cell-depleted T cells, or PBMCs.

V lost 6 bases and J lost 7; bases outside the gene matches: 6. The CDR3 runs to 14 residues. Germline lookup yields CDR1 LNHDA and CDR2 SQIVND (reference sequence). As handled by the study authors: For nucleated cells, counts were estimated from reference gene primer amplification. The data were produced by immunoSEQ multiplex PCR, yet TCRdb's version contains in-frame clones alone and is incomplete. The V and J calls and the clone size are those of that table, but D and trimming were determined from the DNA. The table shows more than 80,000 clones, with approximately 82% occurring only once. The genes are TRBV19 and TRBJ1-6; 7 nucleotides line up with TRBD1. The material sequenced was peripheral blood. This TCR was sampled from a man between 45 and 60 years old with active or convalescent COVID-19. CDR3: CASSDGTANSPLHF. The CDR3 DNA follows: TGTGCCAGTAGCGACGGGACAGCCAATTCACCCCTCCACTTT.